This entry lists 3 T cell receptor beta chains sequenced from one sample in a study of T cell responses to AZD1222 COVID-19 vaccine. The repertoire was sequenced with immunoSEQ multiplex PCR; TCRdb's copy has only in-frame clones and lacks some. In the table there are some 120,000 clones, around nine tenths of which are singletons. The sample here was peripheral blood, taken on day 0 of AZD1222 vaccination. These receptor sequences come from an adult in good health.

V is TRBV5-4 and J is TRBJ1-2; D uncertain. Deletions cut 0 bases from V and 3 bases from J, with 12 bases between. The CDR3 is 15 residues long. Germline V gene sequence: CDR1 SGHNT, CDR2 YYREEE (reference sequence). For the CDR3, the DNA is TGTGCCAGCAGCTTGGGGGCCCCCAACGACTATGGCTACACCTTC. Encoded protein: CASSLGAPNDYGYTF.

The chain is built from TRBV7-9 and TRBJ1-2; D call uncertain. In germline, CDR1 is SEHNR, CDR2 FQNEAQ (reference sequence). The V and J ends lost 0 bases and 9 bases respectively, with 8 bases between them. The CDR3 loop spans 12 amino acids. The CDR3 protein is CASSLARDSYTF. The CDR3 bases are TGTGCCAGCAGCTTAGCAAGGGATAGCTACACCTTC.

The genes are TRBV5-1 and TRBJ2-1; D is unclear. The CDR3 runs to 16 residues. V gave up 4 bases and J gave up 4 bases, with 18 bases separating them. Germline CDR1 is SGHRS and CDR2 is YFSETQ. The CDR3, as DNA: TGCGCCAGCAGCCCCGAACCCGTAGCTCCTTACAATGAGCAGTTCTTC. Amino acid sequence: CASSPEPVAPYNEQFF.